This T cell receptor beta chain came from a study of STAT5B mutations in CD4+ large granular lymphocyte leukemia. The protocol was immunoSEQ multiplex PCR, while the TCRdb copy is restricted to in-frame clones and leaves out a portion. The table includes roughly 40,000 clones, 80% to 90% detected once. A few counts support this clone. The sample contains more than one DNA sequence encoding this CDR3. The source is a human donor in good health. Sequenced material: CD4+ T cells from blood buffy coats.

CDR3 sequence (DNA): TGTGCCAGCAGACGTCAGGGGGCGACTGAAGCTTTCTTT. This translates into CASRRQGATEAFF. The chain has TRBV6-6 and TRBJ1-1; TRBD1 agrees at 8 bases. Germline CDR1 reads MNHNY; CDR2 reads SVGAGI (reference sequence). The CDR3 extends over 13 amino acids. The V segment lost 6 bases and the J segment 5 bases; nucleotides outside the gene matches: 5.